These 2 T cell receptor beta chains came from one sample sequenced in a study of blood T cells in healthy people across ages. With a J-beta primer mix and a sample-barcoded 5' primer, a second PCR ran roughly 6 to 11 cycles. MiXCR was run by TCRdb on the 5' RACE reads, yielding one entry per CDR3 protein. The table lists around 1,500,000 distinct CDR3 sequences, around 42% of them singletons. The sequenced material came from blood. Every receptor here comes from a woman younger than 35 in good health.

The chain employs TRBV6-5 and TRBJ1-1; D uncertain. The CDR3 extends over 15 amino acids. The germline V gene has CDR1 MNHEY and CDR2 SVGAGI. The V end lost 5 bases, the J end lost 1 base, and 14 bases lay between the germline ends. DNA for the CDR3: TGTGCCAGCAGTCAATCAGTCCTGGGGAACACTGAAGCTTTCTTT. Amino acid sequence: CASSQSVLGNTEAFF.

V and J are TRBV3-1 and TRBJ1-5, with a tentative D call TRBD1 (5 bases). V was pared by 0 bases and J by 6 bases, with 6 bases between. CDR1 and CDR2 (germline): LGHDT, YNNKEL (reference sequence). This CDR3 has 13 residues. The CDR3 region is CASSQEGPQPQHF. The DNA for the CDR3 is TGTGCCAGCAGCCAAGAGGGGCCTCAGCCCCAGCATTTT.